These 17 T cell receptor beta chains came from one sample sequenced in a study of blood T cell repertoires in COVID-19. TCRdb's copy holds only in-frame clones and misses some; the assay was immunoSEQ multiplex PCR. The repertoire has over 150,000 clones, 90% of them found once; the top ten carry approximately 0.5%. Sequenced material: peripheral blood. The receptors were gathered from a man in his fifties with acute or convalescent COVID-19.

J is TRBJ2-7 and V is TRBV2; TRBD2 is a possible D gene (5 bases). The CDR3 length is 14 residues. V dropped 4 bases and J dropped 6 bases, with 16 bases sitting between them. CDR1 is SNHLY and CDR2 is FYNNEI in the germline V gene. CDR3 region: CASSAVSRDGEQYF. The CDR3 DNA reads as TGTGCCAGCAGTGCCGTCAGCCGGGATGGCGAGCAGTACTTC. Variable domain in full (rest from reference TRBV2 and TRBJ2-7): EPEVTQTPSHQVTQMGQEVILRCVPISNHLYFYWYRQILGQKVEFLVSFYNNEISEKSEIFDDQFSVERPDGSNFTLKIRSTKLEDSAMYFCASSAVSRDGEQYFGPGTRLTVT.

This chain connects TRBV7-2 to TRBJ2-6; D is unclear. Germline CDR1 SGHTA, CDR2 FQGNSA. The V end was cut by 1 base, the J end by 13 bases, with 14 bases between. The CDR3 length is 14 residues. In nucleotides, the CDR3 is TGTGCCAGCAGCTTAGGGGTGTCAGCGCCTGTCCTGACTTTC. The encoded protein is CASSLGVSAPVLTF.

With respect to this clone: The same CDR3 also results from other DNA sequences found in this sample. In nucleotides, the CDR3 is TGTGCCAGCAGCGTTTCTAGCGGGGGGAGGGAGACCCAGTACTTC. Translating gives CASSVSSGGRETQYF. This chain connects TRBV9 to TRBJ2-5; TRBD2 matches 11 bases. J gave up 5 bases and V 2 bases, and 5 bases lay outside the gene matches. CDR1 and CDR2 from the germline V gene are SGDLS and YYNGEE. The CDR3 extends over 15 amino acids.

The rearrangement joins TRBV7-2 to TRBJ2-7; D ambiguous. Germline CDR1 and CDR2: SGHTA and FQGNSA. V lost 1 base and J 4 bases, leaving 8 bases between the germline ends. CDR3 size: 13 residues. The CDR3 here is CASSLVFLYEQYF. DNA for the CDR3: TGTGCCAGCAGCTTAGTATTTCTGTACGAGCAGTACTTC.

CDR3 sequence (DNA): TGTGCCAGCGGCTCAGCGAACACCGGGGAGCTGTTTTTT. Translated, it gives CASGSANTGELFF. This sequence joins TRBV28 and TRBJ2-2; D is unclear. V was clipped by 8 bases and J by 0 bases, with 7 bases between them. The CDR3 has 13 residues. Germline loops: CDR1 MDHEN, CDR2 SYDVKM. Full variable domain (missing parts from reference TRBV28 and TRBJ2-2): DVKVTQSSRYLVKRTGEKVFLECVQDMDHENMFWYRQDPGLGLRLIYFSYDVKMKEKGDIPEGYSVSREKKERFSLILESASTNQTSMYLCASGSANTGELFFGEGSRLTVL.

The rearrangement uses TRBV28 and TRBJ2-2; 7 nucleotides align to TRBD2. With 6 bases clipped from V and 1 base from J, the junction kept 2 bases outside the gene matches. Germline-derived CDR1 and CDR2 are MDHEN and SYDVKM. The CDR3 loop spans 14 amino acids. The CDR3, as DNA: TGTGCCAGCAGCCGCGGGGGGAACACCGGGGAGCTGTTTTTT. It yields the protein CASSRGGNTGELFF. Supplemented by reference TRBV28 and TRBJ2-2, the full variable domain reads DVKVTQSSRYLVKRTGEKVFLECVQDMDHENMFWYRQDPGLGLRLIYFSYDVKMKEKGDIPEGYSVSREKKERFSLILESASTNQTSMYLCASSRGGNTGELFFGEGSRLTVL.

This clone turned up a few times. The chain is built from TRBV19 and TRBJ1-1; tentatively, D is TRBD1 (5 bases). V gave up 6 bases and J gave up 0 bases, with 11 bases separating them. This CDR3 region has 14 residues. The V gene's germline CDR1 is LNHDA and CDR2 SQIVND (reference sequence). The CDR3, as DNA: TGTGCCAGTAGCAAGGACACAATGAACACTGAAGCTTTCTTT. The encoded protein is CASSKDTMNTEAFF.

This chain connects TRBV11-2 to TRBJ2-3; TRBD1 matches at 7 bases. V was clipped by 5 bases and J by 3 bases; unmatched bases: 5. The CDR3 loop spans 14 amino acids. The germline V gene has CDR1 SGHAT and CDR2 FQNNGV. CDR3 sequence: CASSPTGWTDTQYF. CDR3 coding DNA: TGTGCCAGCAGCCCGACAGGGTGGACAGATACGCAGTATTTT.

The rearrangement joins TRBV18 to TRBJ1-2, with 8 bases aligning to TRBD1. Trimming removed 5 bases from V and 0 bases from J; junction bases left unmatched: 11. CDR3 length: 17 amino acids. Per the germline V gene, CDR1 is KGHSH and CDR2 is LQKENI. CDR3 sequence reads: CASSSGTGKLANYGYTF. DNA of the CDR3: TGTGCCAGCTCATCCGGGACAGGAAAGTTGGCTAACTATGGCTACACCTTC.

This clone was recorded only once. The chain carries TRBV6-1 and TRBJ2-7, with D unresolved. The germline V and J ends were trimmed by 2 bases and 0 bases, with 5 bases remaining between them. Germline lookup yields CDR1 MNHNS and CDR2 SASEGT. CDR3 size: 13 residues. The CDR3 loop is CASSEWSSYEQYV. The CDR3 DNA follows: TGTGCCAGCAGTGAATGGAGCTCCTACGAGCAGTACGTC.

The V and J genes are TRBV28 and TRBJ1-4, with TRBD1 as a possible D gene (5 bases). This CDR3 contains 13 residues. Per germline, CDR1 MDHEN and CDR2 SYDVKM. Trimming left V 7 bases short and J 7 bases short, with 13 bases between. This chain's CDR3 is CASKDITLEKLFF. Written as DNA, the CDR3 is TGTGCCAGCAAGGACATTACCCTTGAAAAACTGTTTTTT.

This clone has only one observation. The chain uses TRBV6-6 and TRBJ1-3; D might be TRBD1 (5 bases). The CDR3 is 16 amino acids. CDR1 and CDR2 from the germline V gene are MNHNY and SVGAGI (reference sequence). V was trimmed by 3 bases and J by 0 bases, leaving 12 bases between them. CDR3 in DNA: TGTGCCAGCAGTTATGACAGCTTCCTCTCTGGAAACACCATATATTTT. Translating it yields CASSYDSFLSGNTIYF.

This rearrangement joins TRBV6-2 or TRBV6-3 to TRBJ2-2; D is unresolved. V gave up 4 bases and J gave up 7 bases, with 10 bases separating them. CDR3 length: 13 amino acids. Germline-derived CDR1 and CDR2 are MNHEY and SVGEGT. The CDR3 DNA is TGTGCCAGCAGTTCTCACCAGAACGGGGAGCTGTTTTTT. Protein: CASSSHQNGELFF.

This chain joins TRBV6-2 or TRBV6-3 and TRBJ1-5; D ambiguous. The length of the CDR3 is 18 residues. Between the trimmed V and J ends, which lost 5 bases and 4 bases, there was a span of 24 bases. CDR1 is MNHEY, CDR2 SVGEGT, per germline. DNA for the CDR3: TGTGCCAGCAGTCACGGAGGCTTCTCTTCGGTTATTAATCAGCCCCAGCATTTT. Translating it yields CASSHGGFSSVINQPQHF.

The chain uses TRBV28 and TRBJ2-7; the D gene is possibly TRBD1 (6 bases). This CDR3 spans 13 amino acids. V shed 6 bases and J shed 2 bases, with 11 bases lying between them. Germline-derived CDR1 and CDR2 are MDHEN and SYDVKM. Written as DNA, the CDR3 is TGTGCCAGCAGACCGGGACAACCCTACGAGCAGTACTTC. It codes for CASRPGQPYEQYF.

Worth noting for this clone: At one boundary the junction diverges from the germline segment, which might be a read error. The genes are TRBV6-1 and TRBJ1-5; D unclear. CDR1 is MNHNS and CDR2 is SASEGT in the germline V gene. There are 15 residues in the CDR3. The CDR3 protein is CASSQARGWNQPQHF. CDR3 DNA sequence: TGTGCCAGCAGTCAAGCGAGAGGGTGGAATCAGCCCCAGCATTTT.

CDR3: CASSKGASSYEQYF. The CDR3, as DNA: TGTGCCAGCTCTAAGGGGGCAAGCTCCTACGAGCAGTACTTC. The chain recombines TRBV13 with TRBJ2-7, with 7 bases aligning to TRBD1. The CDR3 is made up of 14 amino acids. Germline V lookup: CDR1 PRHDT, CDR2 FYEKMQ (reference sequence). With 8 bases clipped from V and 0 bases from J, the junction kept 7 bases outside the gene matches.